The text below deals with one T cell receptor beta chain. Antigen specificity is unknown. The PCR was carried out with 60 Vbeta primers and 13 Jbeta primers. Some clones are missing from TCRdb's copy, which holds only in-frame ones; the method was immunoSEQ multiplex PCR. Of tens of thousands of clones listed, just under 80% are singletons. The record originates from a study of cytomegalovirus exposure and HLA in healthy donors. Points from the study as a whole: Association with HLA alleles at 0.05 false discovery rate was found for around 17,000 TCR beta sequences in a later analysis.

Trimming pared 5 bases from V and 1 base from J, leaving 14 bases between. The germline gives CDR1 SGHVS, CDR2 FNYEAQ. This CDR3 spans 16 amino acids. Sequencing input: PBMCs. The TCR was taken from a male donor in good health and CMV-seropositive. The rearrangement joins TRBV7-6 to TRBJ2-2; possibly TRBD2 for D (6 bases). CDR3 nucleotides: TGTGCCAGCAGCCCGGTGGCGGGATTGAACACCGGGGAGCTGTTTTTT. Protein: CASSPVAGLNTGELFF.